This TCR beta chain is drawn from a study of OX40 agonist ivuxolimab in advanced cancers. This table comes from immunoSEQ multiplex PCR, and its TCRdb copy is limited to in-frame clones, with some not included. The sample yields approximately 21,000 clones, approximately 80% seen once. Germline lookup yields CDR1 MDHEN and CDR2 SYDVKM. Trimming removed 3 bases from V and 6 bases from J, with 9 bases in between. This CDR3 has 13 residues. The gene calls are TRBV28 and TRBJ2-1; D unclear. This specimen consisted of CD4+ or CD8+ T cells sorted from blood, obtained in a trial of the OX40 agonist ivuxolimab. The receptor was isolated from an adult with an advanced solid tumor such as melanoma, head and neck, liver or kidney cancer. CDR3 sequence: CASSFRVGNEQFF. CDR3 nucleotide sequence: TGTGCCAGCAGTTTCCGAGTGGGCAATGAGCAGTTCTTC.